The rows below give T cell receptor beta chains drawn from one sample of a study of T cells in Graves' hyperthyroidism and ophthalmopathy. TCRdb analysed the multiplex PCR reads with MiXCR anew, one entry per CDR3 protein. The data hold about 600,000 distinct CDR3 sequences, with about 14% observed a single time. The sequenced sample was blood. The receptors stem from a woman between 45 and 60 years old with Graves' ophthalmopathy. Both conserved end residues are part of each CDR3. The D gene is left open where the match is weak. Size tells how often a clone was seen (once, few, many) or the class of an expanded clone, and some rows leave it out.

CDR3 length,D gene,V gene,clone size,J gene,CDR3 protein,CDR3 DNA
17,TRBD2,TRBV7-9,.,TRBJ2-1,CASSYLAGGVSYNEQFF,TGTGCCAGCAGCTACCTAGCGGGGGGGGTTTCCTACAATGAGCAGTTCTTC
16,.,TRBV7-3,few,TRBJ1-6,CASSLGGNLANSPLHF,TGTGCCAGCAGCTTAGGGGGCAACCTAGCTAATTCACCCCTCCACTTT
13,.,TRBV28,many,TRBJ1-5,CASSRTSDQPQHF,TGTGCCAGCAGTAGGACTAGCGATCAGCCCCAGCATTTT
13,.,TRBV2,many,TRBJ2-2,CASSGAGSGELFF,TGTGCCAGCAGTGGTGCGGGGAGCGGGGAGCTGTTTTTT
13,.,TRBV7-2,few,TRBJ2-1,CASSLDFGGEQFF,TGTGCCAGCAGCTTAGATTTTGGCGGAGAGCAGTTCTTC
14,.,TRBV20-1,many,TRBJ2-5,CSARAGDGGETQYF,TGCAGTGCTAGAGCCGGGGATGGGGGAGAGACCCAGTACTTC
16,TRBD2,TRBV6-5,few,TRBJ2-5,CASSSRASGTQETQYF,TGTGCCAGCAGTTCTCGAGCTAGCGGGACCCAAGAGACCCAGTACTTC
14,TRBD1,TRBV6-1,many,TRBJ2-7,CARTDGTGYDEQYF,TGTGCCAGGACGGATGGGACAGGGTACGACGAGCAGTACTTC
20,TRBD2,TRBV11-2,.,TRBJ2-7,CASSSSLLGGLAGGANEQYF,TGTGCCAGCAGCTCTAGCTTACTGGGGGGACTAGCGGGAGGAGCCAACGAGCAGTACTTC
15,TRBD1,TRBV12-3/TRBV12-4,few,TRBJ2-3,CASSERGQGADTQYF,TGTGCCAGCAGCGAACGGGGACAGGGGGCAGATACGCAGTATTTT
16,.,TRBV13,many,TRBJ2-5,CASSPPGSGFQETQYF,TGTGCCAGCAGCCCCCCGGGAAGCGGGTTCCAAGAGACCCAGTACTTC
14,.,TRBV7-2,many,TRBJ2-1,CASSLNPGYNEQFF,TGTGCCAGCAGCTTAAATCCAGGTTACAATGAGCAGTTCTTC
14,TRBD2,TRBV15,many,TRBJ2-1,CATSRPGLTYEQFF,TGTGCCACCAGCAGACCGGGACTAACTTATGAGCAGTTCTTC
15,.,TRBV9,.,TRBJ1-2,CASSGQTGLNYGYTF,TGTGCCAGCAGCGGGCAGACAGGACTTAACTATGGCTACACCTTC
12,.,TRBV20-1,many,TRBJ1-1,CSALSGNTEAFF,TGCAGTGCCCTAAGCGGGAACACTGAAGCTTTCTTT
16,TRBD2,TRBV11-2,many,TRBJ2-2,CASSFILAGVAGELFF,TGTGCCAGCAGCTTCATTTTAGCGGGAGTAGCCGGGGAGCTGTTTTTT